A single TCR beta chain is shown here with its context. Its antigen is currently unknown. Vbeta (60) and Jbeta (13) primers were used in the PCR. Clones were read by immunoSEQ multiplex PCR, and TCRdb kept only the in-frame ones, dropping some. The data show tens of thousands of clones, approximately 84% seen once. Per the germline V gene, CDR1 is MDHEN and CDR2 is SYDVKM. This CDR3 has 15 residues. J gave up 7 bases and V 5 bases, and 7 bases lay outside the gene matches. The data originate from a study of cytomegalovirus exposure and HLA in healthy donors. Findings and caveats of the study: Later analysis showed TCR association rates varying by HLA locus, highest for DRB1 and lowest for HLA-C. There were several of the most significant clusters that appeared linked to common viral pathogens in a later analysis. Associated with cytomegalovirus, according to the listing, were 170 or so TCR beta chains. Specificity of a few CMV-associated chains for CMV antigens was verified in vitro.

The sequence came from a man younger than 30 in good health and CMV-seronegative. What was sequenced was PBMCs. This sequence joins TRBV28 and TRBJ1-6; the match to TRBD1 covers 8 bases. As DNA, the CDR3 is TGTGCCAGCAGTCCGGGGACAGGAACCAATTCACCCCTCCACTTT. The encoded protein is CASSPGTGTNSPLHF.